This T cell receptor beta chain was sequenced for a study of beta chain features in type 1 diabetes. Study-wide results and limits: Shorter templates might be favored by PCR, equally in patients and controls.

This clone turned up a few times. As yet, its antigen is unknown. All of the isolated RNA was reverse transcribed, so expressed TCRB transcripts were sequenced. The protocol was immunoSEQ multiplex PCR, while the TCRdb copy is restricted to in-frame clones and leaves out a portion. The repertoire consists of some 250,000 clones, with 27% occurring once and the leading ten covering under 4.5%. Germline lookup yields CDR1 SGHTA and CDR2 FQGNSA. V was trimmed by 5 bases and J by 2 bases, leaving 19 bases between them. The CDR3 totals 17 residues. This receptor was obtained from a man aged 30 to 39 in good health. J is TRBJ2-1 and V is TRBV7-2; D possibly matches TRBD1 or TRBD2 (6 bases each). Sequencing was carried out using central memory CD4+ T cells from blood. The CDR3 sequence is CASSPAGSGAPYNEQFF. CDR3 DNA: TGTGCCAGCAGCCCCGCGGGTTCGGGGGCTCCCTACAATGAGCAGTTCTTC.